A selection of T cell receptor beta chains follows, all from one sample in a study of beta chain features in type 1 diabetes. This table comes from immunoSEQ multiplex PCR, and its TCRdb copy is limited to in-frame clones, with some not included. The table has under 200,000 clones, about 8.1% seen once. Sequenced sample: central memory CD4+ T cells from blood. All receptors come from a woman aged 18-35 years with type 1 diabetes. The CDR3 runs from the conserved cysteine through the conserved F or W. Each record gives: V gene, D gene, clone size, J gene, CDR3 DNA, CDR3 protein. The D gene is left open where the match is weak. Clone size, where shown, is once, few, many, or a class for clones that have expanded.

V gene: TRBV10-2
D gene: -
clone size: few
J gene: TRBJ2-5
CDR3 DNA: TGCGCCAGCAGTGAGGACAGGACAGAGACCCAGTACTTC
CDR3 protein: CASSEDRTETQYF

V gene: TRBV30
D gene: -
clone size: few
J gene: TRBJ2-7
CDR3 DNA: TGTGCCTGGAGTCTCGGCGGAAACCTCTACGAGCAGTACTTC
CDR3 protein: CAWSLGGNLYEQYF

V gene: TRBV11-2
D gene: -
clone size: few
J gene: TRBJ2-3
CDR3 DNA: TGTGCCAGCAGACTTGAAGCCACAGATACGCAGTATTTT
CDR3 protein: CASRLEATDTQYF

V gene: TRBV4-3
D gene: -
clone size: few
J gene: TRBJ2-3
CDR3 DNA: TGCGCCAGCAGCCAAGTTTTAGCAGATACGCAGTATTTT
CDR3 protein: CASSQVLADTQYF

V gene: TRBV27
D gene: -
clone size: -
J gene: TRBJ2-7
CDR3 DNA: TGTGCCAGCAGACAGTCCTTTTACGAGCAGTACTTC
CDR3 protein: CASRQSFYEQYF

V gene: TRBV5-4
D gene: -
clone size: many
J gene: TRBJ2-5
CDR3 DNA: TGTGCCAGCAGCGGCGGGACTCCCCCCTGGTACTTC
CDR3 protein: CASSGGTPPWYF

V gene: TRBV28
D gene: -
clone size: few
J gene: TRBJ2-5
CDR3 DNA: TGTGCCGGTGGGTCGGGGGACCAAGAGACCCAGTACTTC
CDR3 protein: CAGGSGDQETQYF

V gene: TRBV6-5
D gene: -
clone size: few
J gene: TRBJ2-7
CDR3 DNA: TGTGCCGTCCACAGGGTGGGGGCCTACGAGCAGTACTTC
CDR3 protein: CAVHRVGAYEQYF

V gene: TRBV14
D gene: -
clone size: many
J gene: TRBJ2-3
CDR3 DNA: TGTGCCAGCAGCAAAATGGACAGCTCAGTCACAGATACGCAGTATTTT
CDR3 protein: CASSKMDSSVTDTQYF

V gene: TRBV15
D gene: -
clone size: -
J gene: TRBJ2-7
CDR3 DNA: TGTGCCACCAGCAGAGATGGGCAGGGCTACGAGCAGTACTTC
CDR3 protein: CATSRDGQGYEQYF

V gene: TRBV11-3
D gene: TRBD1
clone size: few
J gene: TRBJ2-5
CDR3 DNA: TGTGCCAGTACCAGGGACAGGGATATTGAGACCCAGTACTTC
CDR3 protein: CASTRDRDIETQYF

V gene: TRBV9
D gene: TRBD1
clone size: few
J gene: TRBJ1-2
CDR3 DNA: TGTGCCAGCAGCGTAGACCCGGGACAGGGGAAAGGTGGCTACACCTTC
CDR3 protein: CASSVDPGQGKGGYTF

V gene: TRBV18
D gene: TRBD2
clone size: few
J gene: TRBJ2-3
CDR3 DNA: TGTGCCAGCTCACCTAGCGGGGCCACAGATACGCAGTATTTT
CDR3 protein: CASSPSGATDTQYF

V gene: TRBV16
D gene: -
clone size: -
J gene: TRBJ1-1
CDR3 DNA: TGTGCCAGCAGCCAATCGGGGTACAGCGGGAACACTGAAGCTTTCTTT
CDR3 protein: CASSQSGYSGNTEAFF